This entry lists 10 T cell receptor beta chains sequenced from one sample in a study of blood T cell repertoires in COVID-19. Here immunoSEQ multiplex PCR was the method, and the copy in TCRdb shows in-frame clones only, minus some. The table has about 150,000 clones, around 84% seen once. Material: peripheral blood. The receptors shown here come from a woman aged 45-65 years with acute or convalescent COVID-19.

This clone was detected once. This chain uses TRBV7-3 with TRBJ1-1; 8 bases map to TRBD1. This CDR3 has 15 residues. The V and J ends lost 6 bases and 4 bases, in that order; junction bases with no gene match: 10. Germline CDR1 SGHTA, CDR2 FQGTGA. CDR3 residues: CASRKTGGAFTEAFF. The CDR3 region has the DNA TGTGCCAGCAGGAAAACAGGGGGAGCCTTCACTGAAGCTTTCTTT.

The J gene is TRBJ1-2, the V gene TRBV4-1, with 7 nucleotides matching TRBD1. CDR1 and CDR2 from the germline V gene are MGHRA and YSYEKL. Trimming at V came to 1 base and at J to 7 bases, leaving 6 bases not matched to a gene. The CDR3 is 14 residues long. The CDR3 DNA reads as TGCGCCAGCAGCCAAGGTCCACAGGGGCCTGGCTACACCTTC. As protein: CASSQGPQGPGYTF.

V usage is TRBV5-6 and J usage is TRBJ2-5; 10 nucleotides line up with TRBD2. The germline gives CDR1 SGHDT, CDR2 YYEEEE. This CDR3 region has 17 residues. Unmatched junction bases numbered 10, after V lost 0 bases and J lost 5 bases. The CDR3 sequence is CASSLGSSGRMEETQYF. CDR3 DNA: TGTGCCAGCAGCTTGGGGTCTAGCGGGAGAATGGAGGAGACCCAGTACTTC.

This clone was detected once. The chain couples TRBV13 to TRBJ1-1; 8 bases are a match to TRBD1. The CDR3 covers 17 residues. The ends lost 6 bases at V and 0 bases at J; junction bases unmatched: 12. Germline V gene data show CDR1 as PRHDT and CDR2 as FYEKMQ (reference sequence). This CDR3 is CASRYLRTGTMNTEAFF. CDR3 sequence (DNA): TGTGCCAGCAGGTACCTTCGGACAGGGACCATGAACACTGAAGCTTTCTTT.

The rearrangement joins TRBV19 to TRBJ1-2; 8 bases fit TRBD1. The V gene's germline CDR1 is LNHDA and CDR2 SQIVND (reference sequence). The length of the CDR3 is 14 residues. Trimming at V came to 5 bases and at J to 7 bases, leaving 9 bases not matched to a gene. The chain's CDR3 is CASSRQGKEGGYTF. The CDR3 DNA follows: TGTGCCAGTAGTCGACAGGGGAAGGAAGGTGGCTACACCTTC.

The chain employs TRBV6-5 and TRBJ2-3; possibly TRBD2 for D (6 bases). The CDR3 runs to 14 residues. The V end lost 5 bases, the J end lost 4 bases, and 13 bases lay between the germline ends. The germline V gene encodes CDR1 MNHEY and CDR2 SVGAGI. CDR3 loop: CASSPTRGSDTQYF. CDR3 coding DNA: TGTGCCAGCAGTCCGACCCGGGGGTCAGATACGCAGTATTTT.

This clone was detected a few times. The chain recombines TRBV7-9 with TRBJ1-2; TRBD1 agrees at 11 bases. The V gene's germline CDR1 is SEHNR and CDR2 FQNEAQ (reference sequence). The CDR3 spans 14 residues. With 2 bases clipped from V and 8 bases from J, the junction kept 4 bases outside the gene matches. CDR3 loop: CASSLWTGGGGYTF. Here the CDR3 DNA reads TGTGCCAGCAGCTTATGGACAGGGGGCGGAGGCTACACCTTC.

This clone was observed once. In DNA, the CDR3 is TGTGCCAGCAGCCAAGTTGCGCAGGGAAGTTCACCCCTCCACTTT. As protein: CASSQVAQGSSPLHF. This sequence joins TRBV4-2 and TRBJ1-6, with a possible D match to TRBD1 (5 bases). The length of the CDR3 is 15 residues. V lost 1 base and J 9 bases, leaving 13 bases between the germline ends. Germline CDR1 reads LGHNA; CDR2 reads YNFKEQ.

This clone was picked up a small number of times. The chain recombines TRBV27 with TRBJ2-3; D is unclear. Germline loops: CDR1 MNHEY, CDR2 SMNVEV (reference sequence). Trimming stripped 5 bases from V and 2 bases from J, with 20 bases between. The CDR3 totals 17 residues. DNA for the CDR3: TGTGCCAGCAGTCAGAGGTCTGGGTTTGGCAACACAGATACGCAGTATTTT. Translated: CASSQRSGFGNTDTQYF.

This chain joins TRBV5-8 and TRBJ2-2; 7 bases align to TRBD1. The ends lost 3 bases at V and 6 bases at J; junction bases unmatched: 11. Germline V gene lookup returns CDR1 SGHTS and CDR2 YDEGEE. The CDR3 extends over 16 amino acids. Here the CDR3 reads CASSWNRGRGPGELFF. CDR3 DNA sequence: TGTGCCAGCAGCTGGAACAGGGGCCGCGGGCCCGGGGAGCTGTTTTTT.